This TCR beta chain was sequenced in a study of blood T cells in healthy people across ages. There were healthy Caucasian individuals from Russia, aged 6 to 90, serving as donors. The germline V gene has CDR1 SQVTM and CDR2 ANQGSEA. The CDR3 loop spans 11 amino acids. Trimming pared 4 bases from V and 2 bases from J, leaving 5 bases between. Alongside a J-beta primer mix, a sample-barcoded 5' primer served in a second PCR lasting about 7 to 12 cycles. Paired-end reads containing CDR3 totaled no fewer than 2.5 million for each sample. TCRdb called the 5' RACE reads again in MiXCR, with one record for every CDR3 protein. The data show roughly 680,000 distinct CDR3 sequences, 52% seen once.

The rearrangement links TRBV29-1 to TRBJ1-2; no clear D. This receptor was obtained from a woman of 80 years or more in good health. Sequencing used blood. The CDR3 here is CSVVQNYGYTF. CDR3 DNA: TGCAGCGTTGTACAGAACTATGGCTACACCTTC. Variable domain in full (rest from reference TRBV29-1 and TRBJ1-2): SAVISQKPSRDICQRGTSLTIQCQVDSQVTMMFWYRQQPGQSLTLIATANQGSEATYESGFVIDKFPISRPNLTFSTLTVSNMSPEDSSIYLCSVVQNYGYTFGSGTRLTVV.